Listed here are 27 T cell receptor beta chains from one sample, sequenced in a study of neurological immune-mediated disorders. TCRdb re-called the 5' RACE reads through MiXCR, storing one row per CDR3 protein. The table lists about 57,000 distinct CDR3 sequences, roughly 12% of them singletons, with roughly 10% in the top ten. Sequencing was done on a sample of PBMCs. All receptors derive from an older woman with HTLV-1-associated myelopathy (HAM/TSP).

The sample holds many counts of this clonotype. CDR3 loop: CASSVAESTDTQYF. The CDR3 bases are TGTGCCAGCAGCGTAGCCGAGAGCACAGATACGCAGTATTTT. The V call is TRBV9, the J call TRBJ2-3; D unresolved. Looked up from germline, CDR1 is SGDLS and CDR2 is YYNGEE. V lost 0 bases and J 0 bases, leaving 5 bases between the germline ends. This CDR3 is built from 14 residues. The variable domain in full, with the rest retrieved from reference TRBV9 and TRBJ2-3, is DSGVTQTPKHLITATGQRVTLRCSPRSGDLSVYWYQQSLDQGLQFLIQYYNGEERAKGNILERFSAQQFPDLHSELNLSSLELGDSALYFCASSVAESTDTQYFGPGTRLTVL.

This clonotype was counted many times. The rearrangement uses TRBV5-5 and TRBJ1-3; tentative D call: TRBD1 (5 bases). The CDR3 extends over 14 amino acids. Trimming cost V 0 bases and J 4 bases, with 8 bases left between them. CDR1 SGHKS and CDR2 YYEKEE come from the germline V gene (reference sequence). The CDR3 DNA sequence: TGTGCCAGCAGCTTGGACGGGGCAGGAAACACCATATATTTT. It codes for CASSLDGAGNTIYF. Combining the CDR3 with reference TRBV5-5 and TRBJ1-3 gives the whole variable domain DAGVTQSPTHLIKTRGQQVTLRCSPISGHKSVSWYQQVLGQGPQFIFQYYEKEERGRGNFPDRFSARQFPNYSSELNVNALLLGDSALYLCASSLDGAGNTIYFGEGSWLTVV.

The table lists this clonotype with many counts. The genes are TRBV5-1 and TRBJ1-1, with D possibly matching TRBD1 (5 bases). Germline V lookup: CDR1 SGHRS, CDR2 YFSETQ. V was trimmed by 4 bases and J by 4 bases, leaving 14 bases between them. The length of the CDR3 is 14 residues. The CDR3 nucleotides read TGCGCCAGCAGCGGGCAGGGAATGGGCACTGAAGCTTTCTTT. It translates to CASSGQGMGTEAFF. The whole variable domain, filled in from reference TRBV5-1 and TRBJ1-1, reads KAGVTQTPRYLIKTRGQQVTLSCSPISGHRSVSWYQQTPGQGLQFLFEYFSETQRNKGNFPGRFSGRQFSNSRSEMNVSTLELGDSALYLCASSGQGMGTEAFFGQGTRLTVV.

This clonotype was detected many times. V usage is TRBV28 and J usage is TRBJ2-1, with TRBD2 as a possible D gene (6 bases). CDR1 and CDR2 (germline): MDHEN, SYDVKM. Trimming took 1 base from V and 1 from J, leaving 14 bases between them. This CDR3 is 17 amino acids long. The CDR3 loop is CASSLSSGSHSYNEQFF. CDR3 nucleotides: TGTGCCAGCAGTTTATCTTCCGGGAGCCATTCCTACAATGAGCAGTTCTTC.

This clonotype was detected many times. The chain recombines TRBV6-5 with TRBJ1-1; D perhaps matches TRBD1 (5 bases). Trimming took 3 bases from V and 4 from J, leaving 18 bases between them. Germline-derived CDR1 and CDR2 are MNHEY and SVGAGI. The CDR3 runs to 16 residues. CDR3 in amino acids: CASSYFTDKRITEAFF. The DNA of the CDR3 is TGTGCCAGCAGTTATTTCACGGACAAGAGAATCACTGAAGCTTTCTTT.

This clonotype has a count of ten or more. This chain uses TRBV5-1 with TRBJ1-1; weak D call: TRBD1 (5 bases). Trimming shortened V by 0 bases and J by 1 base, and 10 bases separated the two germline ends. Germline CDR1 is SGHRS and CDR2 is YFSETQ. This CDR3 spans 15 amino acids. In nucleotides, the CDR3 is TGCGCCAGCAGCTTGGAAGGGGCGAGGAACACTGAAGCTTTCTTT. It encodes CASSLEGARNTEAFF.

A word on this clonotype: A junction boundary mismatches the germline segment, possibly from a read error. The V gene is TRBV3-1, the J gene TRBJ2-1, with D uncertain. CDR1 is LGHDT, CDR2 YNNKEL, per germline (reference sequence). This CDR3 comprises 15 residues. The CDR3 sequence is CASSQEGAHYNEPFF. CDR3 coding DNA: TGTGCCAGCAGCCAAGAAGGCGCCCATTACAATGAGCCGTTCTTC.

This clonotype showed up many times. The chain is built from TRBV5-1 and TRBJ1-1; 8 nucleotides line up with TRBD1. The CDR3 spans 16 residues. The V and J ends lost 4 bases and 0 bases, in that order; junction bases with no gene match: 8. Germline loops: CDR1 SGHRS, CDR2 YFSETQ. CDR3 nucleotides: TGCGCCAGCAGCCTGGGGGACAGGTCCATGAACACTGAAGCTTTCTTT. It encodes CASSLGDRSMNTEAFF.

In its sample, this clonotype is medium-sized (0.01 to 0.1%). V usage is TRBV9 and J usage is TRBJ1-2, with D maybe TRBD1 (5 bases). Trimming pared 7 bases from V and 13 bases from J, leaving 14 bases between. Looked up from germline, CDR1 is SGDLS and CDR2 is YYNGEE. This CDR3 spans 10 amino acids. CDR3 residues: CASGDGRSTF. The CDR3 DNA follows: TGTGCCAGCGGGGACGGCCGGTCCACCTTC.

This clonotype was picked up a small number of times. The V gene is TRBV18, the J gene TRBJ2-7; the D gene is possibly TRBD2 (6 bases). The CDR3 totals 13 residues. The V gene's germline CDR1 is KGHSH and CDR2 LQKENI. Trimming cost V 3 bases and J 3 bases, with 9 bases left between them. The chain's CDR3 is CASSPGSGYEQYF. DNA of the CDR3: TGTGCCAGCTCACCCGGGAGCGGCTACGAGCAGTACTTC.

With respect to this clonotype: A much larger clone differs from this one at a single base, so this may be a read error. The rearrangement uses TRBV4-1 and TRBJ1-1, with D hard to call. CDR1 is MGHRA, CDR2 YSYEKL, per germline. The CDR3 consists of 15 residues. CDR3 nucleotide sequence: TGCGCCAGCAGCCTCCCAACTGGAGGGAACACTGAAACTTTCTTT. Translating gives CASSLPTGGNTETFF.

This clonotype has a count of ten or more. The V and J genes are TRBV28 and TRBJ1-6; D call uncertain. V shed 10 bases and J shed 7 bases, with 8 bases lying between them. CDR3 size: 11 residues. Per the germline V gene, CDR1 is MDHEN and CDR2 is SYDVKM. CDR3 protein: CATAGNSPLHF. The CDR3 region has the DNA TGTGCCACCGCGGGGAATTCACCCCTCCACTTT.

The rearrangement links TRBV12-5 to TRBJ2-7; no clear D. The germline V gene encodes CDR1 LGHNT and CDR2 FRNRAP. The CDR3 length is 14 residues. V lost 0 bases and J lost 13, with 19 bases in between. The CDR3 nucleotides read TGTGCTAGTGGTTTGGTCGATCCCGGTACTTGCGCATACTTC. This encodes CASGLVDPGTCAYF.

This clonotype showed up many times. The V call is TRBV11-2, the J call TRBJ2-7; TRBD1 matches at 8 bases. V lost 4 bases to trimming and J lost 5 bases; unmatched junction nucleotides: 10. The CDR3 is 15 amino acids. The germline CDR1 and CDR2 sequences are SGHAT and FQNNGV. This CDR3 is CASSSNPGGADEQYF. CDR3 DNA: TGTGCCAGCAGCTCAAATCCAGGGGGCGCGGACGAGCAGTACTTC.

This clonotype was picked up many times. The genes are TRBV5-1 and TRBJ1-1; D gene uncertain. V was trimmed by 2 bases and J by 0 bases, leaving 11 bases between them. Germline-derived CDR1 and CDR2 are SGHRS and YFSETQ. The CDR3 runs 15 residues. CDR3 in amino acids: CASSFRREMNTEAFF. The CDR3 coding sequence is TGCGCCAGCAGCTTCCGGAGGGAAATGAACACTGAAGCTTTCTTT.

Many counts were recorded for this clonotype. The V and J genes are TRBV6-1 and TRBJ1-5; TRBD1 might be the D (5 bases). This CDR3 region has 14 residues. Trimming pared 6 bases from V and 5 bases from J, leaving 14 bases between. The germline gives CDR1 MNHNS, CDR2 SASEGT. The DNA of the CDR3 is TGTGCCAGCAGACCACAGGTTGGCGATCAGCCCCAGCATTTT. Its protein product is CASRPQVGDQPQHF.

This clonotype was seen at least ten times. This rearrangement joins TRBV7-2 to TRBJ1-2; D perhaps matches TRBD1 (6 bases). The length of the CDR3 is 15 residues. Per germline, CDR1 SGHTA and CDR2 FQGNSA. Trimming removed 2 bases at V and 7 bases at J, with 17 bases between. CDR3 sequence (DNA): TGTGCCAGCAGCTTATCAACGGGGGGGCTTAGTGGCTACACCTTC. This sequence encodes CASSLSTGGLSGYTF.

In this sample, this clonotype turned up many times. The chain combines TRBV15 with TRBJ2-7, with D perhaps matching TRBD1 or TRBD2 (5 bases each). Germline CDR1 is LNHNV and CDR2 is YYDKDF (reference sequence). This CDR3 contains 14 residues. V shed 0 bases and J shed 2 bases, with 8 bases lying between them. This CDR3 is CATSRDTGPYEQYF. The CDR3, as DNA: TGTGCCACCAGCAGAGATACGGGGCCCTACGAGCAGTACTTC.

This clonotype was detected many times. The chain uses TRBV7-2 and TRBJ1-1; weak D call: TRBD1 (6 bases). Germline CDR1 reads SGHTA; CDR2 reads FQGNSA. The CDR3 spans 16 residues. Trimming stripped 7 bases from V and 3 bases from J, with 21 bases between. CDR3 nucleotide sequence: TGTGCCAGCACCAATAGGAACAGGGTTATTCACACTGAAGCTTTCTTT. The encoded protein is CASTNRNRVIHTEAFF.

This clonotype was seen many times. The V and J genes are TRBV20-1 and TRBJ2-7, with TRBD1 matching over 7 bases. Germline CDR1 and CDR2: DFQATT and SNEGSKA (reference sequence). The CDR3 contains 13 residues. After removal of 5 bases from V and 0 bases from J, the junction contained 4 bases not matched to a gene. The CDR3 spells CSAYRDSSYEQYF. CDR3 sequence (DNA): TGCAGTGCTTACCGGGACAGCTCCTACGAGCAGTACTTC.

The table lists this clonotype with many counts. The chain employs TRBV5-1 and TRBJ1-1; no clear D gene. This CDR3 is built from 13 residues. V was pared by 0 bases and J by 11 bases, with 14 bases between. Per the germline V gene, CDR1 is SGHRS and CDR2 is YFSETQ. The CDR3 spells CASSLGGDTNAFF. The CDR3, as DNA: TGCGCCAGCAGCTTGGGCGGGGATACCAACGCTTTCTTT.

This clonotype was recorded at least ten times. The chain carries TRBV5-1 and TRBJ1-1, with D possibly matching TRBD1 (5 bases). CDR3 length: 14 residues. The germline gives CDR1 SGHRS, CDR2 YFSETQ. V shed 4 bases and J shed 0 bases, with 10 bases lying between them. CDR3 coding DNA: TGCGCCAGCAGCCGGGGGTCCATGAACACTGAAGCTTTCTTT. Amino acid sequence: CASSRGSMNTEAFF.

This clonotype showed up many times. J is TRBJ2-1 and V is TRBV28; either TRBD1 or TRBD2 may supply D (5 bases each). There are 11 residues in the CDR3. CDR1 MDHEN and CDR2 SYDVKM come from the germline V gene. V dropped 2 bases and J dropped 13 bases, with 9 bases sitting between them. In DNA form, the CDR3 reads TGTGCCAGCAGTTTAGGGACGACCCAGTTCTTC. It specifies CASSLGTTQFF.

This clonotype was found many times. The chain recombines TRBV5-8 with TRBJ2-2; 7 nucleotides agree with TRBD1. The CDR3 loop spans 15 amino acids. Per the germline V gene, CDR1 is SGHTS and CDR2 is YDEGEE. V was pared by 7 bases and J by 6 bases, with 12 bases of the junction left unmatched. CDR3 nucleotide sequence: TGTGCCAGCGGCCCGAGACAGGGAATTTCCGGGGAGCTGTTTTTT. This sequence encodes CASGPRQGISGELFF. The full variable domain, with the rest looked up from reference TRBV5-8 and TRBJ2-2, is EAGVTQSPTHLIKTRGQQATLRCSPISGHTSVYWYQQALGLGLQFLLWYDEGEERNRGNFPPRFSGRQFPNYSSELNVNALELEDSALYLCASGPRQGISGELFFGEGSRLTVL.

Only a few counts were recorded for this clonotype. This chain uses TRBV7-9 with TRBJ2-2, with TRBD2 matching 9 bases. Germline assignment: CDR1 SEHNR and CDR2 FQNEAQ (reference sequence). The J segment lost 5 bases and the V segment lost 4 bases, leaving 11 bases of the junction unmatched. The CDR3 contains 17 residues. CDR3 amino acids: CASSSRLAGERTGELFF. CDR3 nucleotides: TGTGCCAGCAGCTCCCGTTTAGCGGGAGAAAGAACCGGGGAGCTGTTTTTT.

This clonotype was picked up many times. The CDR3 bases are TGTGCCAGCAGCCCGACCCCGGGGAGCTCCTACAATGAGCAGTTCTTC. Translating gives CASSPTPGSSYNEQFF. The chain carries TRBV7-2 and TRBJ2-1, with D possibly being TRBD2 (5 bases). The CDR3 consists of 16 residues. Looked up from germline, CDR1 is SGHTA and CDR2 is FQGNSA. V lost 5 bases, J lost 0 bases, and 14 bases lay in between.

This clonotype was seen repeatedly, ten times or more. The CDR3 is CSVADGFYEQYF. The CDR3 DNA is TGCAGCGTTGCCGACGGATTCTACGAGCAGTACTTC. The gene calls are TRBV29-1 and TRBJ2-7, with D unclear. The CDR3 loop spans 12 amino acids. The ends were cut back, 4 bases at V and 3 bases at J, with 10 bases in the middle. Germline V CDR1 and CDR2: SQVTM, ANQGSEA.